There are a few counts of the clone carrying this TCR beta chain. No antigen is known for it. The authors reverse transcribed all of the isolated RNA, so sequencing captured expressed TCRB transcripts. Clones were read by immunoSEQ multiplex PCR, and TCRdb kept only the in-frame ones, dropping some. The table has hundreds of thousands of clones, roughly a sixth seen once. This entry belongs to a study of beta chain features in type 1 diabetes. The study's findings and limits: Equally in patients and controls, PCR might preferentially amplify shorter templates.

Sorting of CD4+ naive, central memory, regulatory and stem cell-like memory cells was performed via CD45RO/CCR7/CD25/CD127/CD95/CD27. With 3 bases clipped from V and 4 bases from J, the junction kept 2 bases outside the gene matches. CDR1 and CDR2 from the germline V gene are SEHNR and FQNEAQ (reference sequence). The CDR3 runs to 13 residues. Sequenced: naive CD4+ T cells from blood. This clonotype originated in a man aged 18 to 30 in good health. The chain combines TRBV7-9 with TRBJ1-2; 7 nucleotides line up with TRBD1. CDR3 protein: CASSLQGVYGYTF. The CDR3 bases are TGTGCCAGCAGCTTGCAGGGGGTCTATGGCTACACCTTC.